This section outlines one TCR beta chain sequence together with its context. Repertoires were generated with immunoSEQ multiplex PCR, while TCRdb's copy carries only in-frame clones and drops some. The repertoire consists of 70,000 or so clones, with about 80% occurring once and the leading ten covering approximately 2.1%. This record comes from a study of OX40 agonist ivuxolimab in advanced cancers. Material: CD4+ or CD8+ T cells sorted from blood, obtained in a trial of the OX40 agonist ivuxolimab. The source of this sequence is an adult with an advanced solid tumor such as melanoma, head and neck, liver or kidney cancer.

CDR3 protein: CASSPTGTGGNEQYF. In DNA form, the CDR3 reads TGTGCCAGCAGTCCCACCGGGACAGGTGGCAACGAGCAGTACTTC. The rearrangement uses TRBV28 and TRBJ2-7, with TRBD1 identical over 8 bases. There are 15 residues in the CDR3. CDR1 and CDR2 from the germline V gene are MDHEN and SYDVKM. Trimming took 5 bases from V and 5 from J; bases not matched to a gene: 11.